This T cell receptor (beta chain) was retrieved from a study of T cell responses to AZD1222 COVID-19 vaccine. General study findings and limits: Per reports, nearly half of all spike-specific TCRs target regions that are unmutated in variants. After two AZD1222 doses, spike-specific TCR breadth and depth rose versus day 0.

Sequencing was performed with immunoSEQ multiplex PCR; in TCRdb, only in-frame clones are kept and a portion is missing. The profile shows roughly 120,000 clones, approximately 83% of them singletons. For this clone: The antigen is undetermined.

Sequencing was performed on peripheral blood, taken on day 0 of AZD1222 vaccination. This sequence originates from an adult in good health.

The CDR3 DNA follows: TGTGCCTGGAGTTCCGACAGGCTGGATACGCAGTATTTT. This sequence encodes CAWSSDRLDTQYF. V and J are TRBV30 and TRBJ2-3, with D perhaps TRBD1 (6 bases). Germline V gene lookup returns CDR1 GTSNPN and CDR2 SVGIG (reference sequence). The CDR3 has 13 residues. Trimming removed 2 bases from V and 6 bases from J, with 12 bases in between.